The 20 T cell receptor beta chains presented below share a single source sample, sequenced in a study of T cells in Graves' hyperthyroidism and ophthalmopathy. Regions amplified from RNA transcripts were the TCR beta CDR3 regions. The HTBI primer set was used in a first-round RT-PCR of the TCR CDR3. TCRdb called the multiplex PCR reads again in MiXCR, with one record for every CDR3 protein. The sample gives approximately 600,000 distinct CDR3 sequences, around 21% of which show up once; approximately 30% is in the top ten. Sequencing was carried out using blood. Receptors originate from a man aged 25-45 years with Graves' ophthalmopathy.

The chain couples TRBV5-1 to TRBJ2-7; unclear D gene. CDR3 length equals 16 residues. Germline-derived CDR1 and CDR2 are SGHRS and YFSETQ. Trimming stripped 0 bases from V and 2 bases from J, with 15 bases between. CDR3 in amino acids: CASSLEVGKATYEQYF. CDR3 bases: TGCGCCAGCAGCTTGGAGGTTGGGAAGGCGACCTACGAGCAGTACTTC.

The CDR3 loop reads CASSQFPRTSGRNEQYF. In DNA, the CDR3 is TGCGCCAGCAGCCAGTTCCCCCGGACTAGCGGGAGGAACGAGCAGTACTTC. The chain uses TRBV4-1 and TRBJ2-7; TRBD2 aligns across 14 bases. V was pared by 3 bases and J by 5 bases, with 9 bases of the junction left unmatched. The germline gives CDR1 MGHRA, CDR2 YSYEKL. This CDR3 region has 17 residues.

The count of this clonotype is one. The chain uses TRBV12-3 or TRBV12-4 and TRBJ2-3, with no clear D. CDR3 size: 15 residues. The germline V and J ends were trimmed by 7 bases and 4 bases, with 18 bases remaining between them. CDR3 DNA: TGTGCCAGCAAACTCGGGTCTGGGCTAGCAGATACGCAGTATTTT. Translated: CASKLGSGLADTQYF.

This chain uses TRBV6-1 with TRBJ2-7, with D perhaps matching TRBD2 (7 bases). Germline CDR1 is MNHNS and CDR2 is SASEGT. The germline V and J ends were trimmed by 10 bases and 2 bases, with 15 bases remaining between them. The CDR3 covers 13 residues. Written as DNA, the CDR3 is TGTGCCACCCAGGGGAGGGGCCCCTACGAGCAGTACTTC. It yields the protein CATQGRGPYEQYF.

This clonotype appeared a few times. J is TRBJ1-1 and V is TRBV12-3 or TRBV12-4, with TRBD1 matching 7 bases. The CDR3 runs 14 residues. V was clipped by 6 bases and J by 1 base; unmatched bases: 5. CDR3 in amino acids: CASRGGQRNTEAFF. For the CDR3, the DNA is TGTGCCAGCAGGGGGGGACAGAGGAACACTGAAGCTTTCTTT.

This clonotype has a handful of counts. This chain joins TRBV14 and TRBJ2-1, with TRBD2 matching 13 bases. Unmatched junction bases numbered 8, after V lost 5 bases and J lost 7 bases. Per the germline V gene, CDR1 is SGHDN and CDR2 is FVKESK. The CDR3 has 16 amino acids. The CDR3 is CASSNLLAGGWNEQFF. As DNA, the CDR3 is TGTGCCAGCAGCAACTTACTAGCGGGAGGGTGGAATGAGCAGTTCTTC.

This chain joins TRBV7-2 and TRBJ1-3; D ambiguous. V dropped 1 base and J dropped 3 bases, with 16 bases sitting between them. Germline lookup yields CDR1 SGHTA and CDR2 FQGNSA. The CDR3 covers 17 residues. Here the CDR3 reads CASSLGYPRRYGNTIYF. The CDR3 DNA follows: TGTGCCAGCAGCTTAGGTTACCCACGGAGGTATGGAAACACCATATATTTT.

Concerning this clonotype itself: With a much larger clone just one base away, this may be a read error. CDR3 bases: TGTGCCAGCAGCTCGGCCTTGGGCTTTGATTACAATGAGCAGTTCTTC. It translates to CASSSALGFDYNEQFF. The chain links TRBV5-5 to TRBJ2-1; D gene uncertain. Germline V gene lookup returns CDR1 SGHKS and CDR2 YYEKEE (reference sequence). The CDR3 extends over 16 amino acids. Between the trimmed V and J ends, which lost 3 bases and 4 bases, there was a span of 17 bases.

This clonotype was observed at least ten times. The chain uses TRBV3-1 and TRBJ2-2; D is unresolved. The germline CDR1 and CDR2 sequences are LGHDT and YNNKEL (reference sequence). This CDR3 region has 12 residues. Trimming removed 1 base at V and 4 bases at J, with 1 base between. The CDR3: CASSQATGELFF. DNA of the CDR3: TGTGCCAGCAGCCAAGCCACCGGGGAGCTGTTTTTT.

This chain joins TRBV14 and TRBJ2-1; TRBD2 matches at 8 bases. Germline V lookup: CDR1 SGHDN, CDR2 FVKESK. The length of the CDR3 is 16 residues. Trimming at V came to 4 bases and at J to 10 bases, leaving 15 bases not matched to a gene. CDR3: CASSPAGIAGLGEQFF. CDR3 DNA sequence: TGTGCCAGCAGCCCGGCGGGCATAGCGGGGCTGGGGGAGCAGTTCTTC.

This clonotype showed up many times. V usage is TRBV20-1 and J usage is TRBJ1-5; D may be TRBD1 (6 bases). Trimming removed 0 bases at V and 5 bases at J, with 11 bases between. The CDR3 extends over 14 amino acids. The germline V gene encodes CDR1 DFQATT and CDR2 SNEGSKA (reference sequence). The chain's CDR3 is CSAREGTFDQPQHF. As DNA, the CDR3 is TGCAGTGCTAGAGAAGGGACATTCGATCAGCCCCAGCATTTT.

The chain employs TRBV27 and TRBJ2-1; maybe TRBD2 (6 bases). Trimming cost V 0 bases and J 4 bases, with 16 bases left between them. The CDR3 is 17 amino acids. Germline CDR1 MNHEY, CDR2 SMNVEV (reference sequence). The CDR3 DNA reads as TGTGCCAGCAGTTTATCGGCGGGGTTGGGACCTTACAATGAGCAGTTCTTC. This codes for CASSLSAGLGPYNEQFF.

J is TRBJ2-5 and V is TRBV6-4, with 8 nucleotides matching TRBD1. Germline V lookup: CDR1 MRHNA, CDR2 SNTAGT. The V gene end was trimmed by 4 bases and the J gene end by 2 bases; junction bases not matched to a gene: 6. CDR3 length: 15 residues. This CDR3 reads CASSARTGTQETQYF. The DNA for the CDR3 is TGTGCCAGCAGTGCTCGGACAGGGACGCAAGAGACCCAGTACTTC.

This clonotype was counted at least ten times. The chain uses TRBV2 and TRBJ2-1; D gene ambiguous. This CDR3 region has 12 residues. Germline V gene lookup returns CDR1 SNHLY and CDR2 FYNNEI. Trimming shortened V by 3 bases and J by 1 base, and 1 base separated the two germline ends. The CDR3 DNA reads TGTGCCAGCAGTGATTCCTACAATGAGCAGTTCTTC. Its translation is CASSDSYNEQFF.

This clonotype was detected ten times or more. The V and J genes are TRBV7-8 and TRBJ2-1; D perhaps matches TRBD1 (5 bases). The CDR3 runs 14 residues. The germline V and J ends were trimmed by 3 bases and 6 bases, with 12 bases remaining between them. Germline loops: CDR1 SGHVS, CDR2 FQNEAQ. CDR3 sequence reads: CASSFPRDSNEQFF. The CDR3 DNA sequence: TGTGCCAGCAGCTTCCCCAGGGATTCCAATGAGCAGTTCTTC.

This clonotype has just a few counts. This chain connects TRBV11-2 to TRBJ2-3; D ambiguous. V lost 2 bases to trimming and J lost 2 bases, with 14 bases between them. This CDR3 spans 16 amino acids. Germline V lookup: CDR1 SGHAT, CDR2 FQNNGV. CDR3 DNA sequence: TGTGCCAGCAGCTTAACCCCCGGTGGAGTCACAGATACGCAGTATTTT. Translation: CASSLTPGGVTDTQYF.

This clonotype was recorded at least ten times. Its ends do not fully match the called genes, so a read error is possible. This chain's CDR3 is CASSLDSSYEQYF. The CDR3 nucleotides are TGCGCCAGCAGCTTAGACTCGTCCTACGAGCAGTACTTC. The chain is built from TRBV28 and TRBJ2-7; D gene ambiguous. The germline gives CDR1 MDHEN, CDR2 SYDVKM. CDR3 length: 13 residues.

The chain links TRBV20-1 to TRBJ2-1; TRBD2 agrees at 12 bases. CDR1 and CDR2 from the germline V gene are DFQATT and SNEGSKA (reference sequence). V was clipped by 5 bases and J by 3 bases; unmatched bases: 8. This CDR3 contains 16 residues. The CDR3 DNA reads as TGCAGTGCTCTTCGGACTAGCGGGGTCCTCTACAATGAGCAGTTCTTC. This codes for CSALRTSGVLYNEQFF.

This clonotype came up many times. The J gene is TRBJ2-7, the V gene TRBV2; D is possibly TRBD1 (5 bases). Germline CDR1 and CDR2: SNHLY and FYNNEI. The V end lost 11 bases, the J end lost 2 bases, and 13 bases lay between the germline ends. The CDR3 loop spans 12 amino acids. The DNA of the CDR3 is TGTGCCTTTAGGACACCGACCTACGAGCAGTACTTC. It translates to CAFRTPTYEQYF.

The chain uses TRBV29-1 and TRBJ2-1, with 8 bases lining up with TRBD2. This CDR3 contains 15 residues. The germline CDR1 and CDR2 sequences are SQVTM and ANQGSEA. V lost 1 base to trimming and J lost 4 bases; unmatched junction nucleotides: 6. The CDR3: CSVEGSASGYNEQFF. The CDR3 nucleotides are TGCAGCGTTGAAGGATCGGCTAGCGGGTACAATGAGCAGTTCTTC.